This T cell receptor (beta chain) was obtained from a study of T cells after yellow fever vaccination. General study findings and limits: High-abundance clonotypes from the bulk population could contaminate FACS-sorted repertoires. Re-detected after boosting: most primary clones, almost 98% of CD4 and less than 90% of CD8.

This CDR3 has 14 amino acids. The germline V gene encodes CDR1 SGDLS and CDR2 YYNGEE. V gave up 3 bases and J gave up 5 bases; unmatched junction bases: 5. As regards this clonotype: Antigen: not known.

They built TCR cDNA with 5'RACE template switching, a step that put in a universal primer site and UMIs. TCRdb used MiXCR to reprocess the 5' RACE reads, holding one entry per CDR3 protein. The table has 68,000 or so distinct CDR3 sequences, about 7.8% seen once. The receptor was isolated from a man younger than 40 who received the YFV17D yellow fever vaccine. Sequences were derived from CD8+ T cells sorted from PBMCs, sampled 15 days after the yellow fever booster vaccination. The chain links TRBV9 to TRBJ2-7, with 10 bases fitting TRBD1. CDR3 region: CASSARDRGDEQYF. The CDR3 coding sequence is TGTGCCAGCAGCGCGCGGGACAGGGGCGACGAGCAGTACTTC.